This TCR beta chain was captured in a study of graft-versus-host responses after intestinal transplantation. Study overall: Among the recipients, all got anti-thymocyte globulin induction and then tacrolimus and steroids for 3 to 4 years.

This clone occurred once. Its target is unknown. This CDR3 contains 15 residues. Germline loops: CDR1 ENHRY, CDR2 SYGVKD. The J segment lost 0 bases and the V segment lost 6 bases, leaving 3 bases of the junction unmatched. TCRdb keeps only in-frame clones here, not all; method: immunoSEQ multiplex PCR. This table holds 40,000 or so clones, 93% found once. V gene TRBV10-3 combines with J gene TRBJ2-1; 9 bases fit TRBD2. The origin of this receptor is a human donor who was the organ donor for an intestinal transplant. This specimen consisted of unstimulated CD8+ T cells sorted from spleen or lymph node cells, obtained before transplant. CDR3 in amino acids: CAISISGSSYNEQFF. CDR3 nucleotide sequence: TGTGCCATCAGCATTAGCGGGAGCTCCTACAATGAGCAGTTCTTC.